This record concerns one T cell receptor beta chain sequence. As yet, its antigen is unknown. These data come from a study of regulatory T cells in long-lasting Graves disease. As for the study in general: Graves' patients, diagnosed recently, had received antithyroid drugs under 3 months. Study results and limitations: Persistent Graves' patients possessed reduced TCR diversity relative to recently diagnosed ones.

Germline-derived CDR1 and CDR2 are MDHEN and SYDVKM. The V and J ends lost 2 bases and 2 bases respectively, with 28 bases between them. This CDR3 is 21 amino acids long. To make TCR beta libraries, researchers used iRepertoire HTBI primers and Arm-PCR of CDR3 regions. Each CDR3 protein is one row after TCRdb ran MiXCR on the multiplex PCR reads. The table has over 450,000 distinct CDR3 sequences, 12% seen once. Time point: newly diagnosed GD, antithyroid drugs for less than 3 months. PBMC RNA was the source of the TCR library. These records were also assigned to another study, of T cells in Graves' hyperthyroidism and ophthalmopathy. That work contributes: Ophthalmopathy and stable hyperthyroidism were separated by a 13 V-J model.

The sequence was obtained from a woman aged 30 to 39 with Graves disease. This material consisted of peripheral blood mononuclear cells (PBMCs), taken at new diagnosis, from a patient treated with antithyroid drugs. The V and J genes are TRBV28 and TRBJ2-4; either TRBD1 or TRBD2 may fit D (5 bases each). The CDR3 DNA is TGTGCCAGCAGTTTACGCCGCTTCGGGACCGGCGGTGGGGTGACCAAAAACATTCAGTACTTC. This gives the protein CASSLRRFGTGGGVTKNIQYF.